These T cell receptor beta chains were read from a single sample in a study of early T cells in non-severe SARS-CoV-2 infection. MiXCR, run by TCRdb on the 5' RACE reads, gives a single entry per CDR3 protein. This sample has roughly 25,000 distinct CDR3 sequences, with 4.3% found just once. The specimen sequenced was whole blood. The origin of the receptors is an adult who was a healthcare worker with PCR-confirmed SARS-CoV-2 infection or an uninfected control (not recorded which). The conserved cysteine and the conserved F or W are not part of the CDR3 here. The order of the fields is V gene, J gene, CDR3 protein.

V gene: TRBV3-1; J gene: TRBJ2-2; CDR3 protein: ASSQASTGELF
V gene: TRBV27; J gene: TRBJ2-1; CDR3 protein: ASSTSGRSLQSNEQF
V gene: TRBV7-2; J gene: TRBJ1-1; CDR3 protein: ASSLAAQGTEAF
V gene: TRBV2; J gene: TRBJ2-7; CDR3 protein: ASSEARQVDEQY
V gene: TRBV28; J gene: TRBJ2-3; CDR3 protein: ASIPGGPGDTQY
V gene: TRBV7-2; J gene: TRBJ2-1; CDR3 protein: ASSLRAGTTNEQF
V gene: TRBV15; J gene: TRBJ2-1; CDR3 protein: ATSIQRRNEQF
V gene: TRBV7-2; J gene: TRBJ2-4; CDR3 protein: ASSSAGIQY
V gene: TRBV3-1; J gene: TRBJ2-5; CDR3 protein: ASSQDRGSQETQY
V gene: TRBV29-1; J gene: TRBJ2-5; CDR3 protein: SVGAGSLQETQY
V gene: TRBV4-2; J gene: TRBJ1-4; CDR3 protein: ASSQGGGNYEKLF
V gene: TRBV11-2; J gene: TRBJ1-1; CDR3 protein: ASSLGGQGAF
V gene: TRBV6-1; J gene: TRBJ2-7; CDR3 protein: ASKDGQGLSYEQY
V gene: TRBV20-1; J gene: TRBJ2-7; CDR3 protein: SAINWEQGSSYEQY
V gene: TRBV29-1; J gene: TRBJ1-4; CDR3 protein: SVQDRASSGEKLF
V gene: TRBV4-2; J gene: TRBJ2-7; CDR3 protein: ASSQGLAGGPYEQY
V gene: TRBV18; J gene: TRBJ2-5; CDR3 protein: ASSPPQGPGQETQY
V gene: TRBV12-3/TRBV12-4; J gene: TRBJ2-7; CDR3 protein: ASSPFPSEQY
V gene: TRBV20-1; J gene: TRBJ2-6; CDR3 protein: SARDLTQTSGANVLT
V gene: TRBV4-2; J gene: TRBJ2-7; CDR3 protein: ASSQDIAGLPYEQY
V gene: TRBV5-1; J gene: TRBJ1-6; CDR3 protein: ATRQDINSPLH
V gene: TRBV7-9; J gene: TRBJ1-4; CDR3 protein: ASSRGATPNEKLF
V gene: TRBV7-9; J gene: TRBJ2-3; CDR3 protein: ASNPPGFSGTDTQY
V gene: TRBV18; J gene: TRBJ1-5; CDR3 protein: ASSPTGGSNQPQH
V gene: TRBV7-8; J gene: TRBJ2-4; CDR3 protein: ASSLTSGRSKNIQY
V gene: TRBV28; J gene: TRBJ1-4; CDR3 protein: ASRELGTANEKLF
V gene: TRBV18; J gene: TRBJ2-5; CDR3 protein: ASSPSRVGQETQY
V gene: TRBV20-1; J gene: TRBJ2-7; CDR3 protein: STQGALPEQY
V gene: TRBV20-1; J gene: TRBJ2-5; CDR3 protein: SASLTSGSLQETQY
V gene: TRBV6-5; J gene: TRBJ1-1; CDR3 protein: ASSYLSTGTGDEAF
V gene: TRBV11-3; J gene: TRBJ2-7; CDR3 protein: ASSLNAVGSSQQY